Described below is a single T cell receptor (beta chain) sequence and its context. Antigen: not known. CDR1 is GTSNPN and CDR2 is SVGIG in the germline V gene (reference sequence). This CDR3 contains 13 residues. Between the trimmed V and J ends, which lost 0 bases and 6 bases, there was a span of 12 bases. The data are from a study of CD8 T cells in Susac syndrome. Study results and limitations: Clonal expansion was missing from Susac syndrome CD4+ T cell repertoires.

RNA in amounts of roughly 0.5 to 1 ug was reverse transcribed with random hexamers. In TCRdb, the immunoSEQ multiplex PCR reads were re-called with MiXCR into one record per CDR3 protein. In the table there are over 150,000 distinct CDR3 sequences, just under 95% of which are singletons. V usage is TRBV30 and J usage is TRBJ2-7; no firm D call. This clonotype was sampled from a human donor with Susac syndrome. Material: CD4+ T cells from PBMCs. The chain's CDR3 is CAWSVSPPGEQYF. The CDR3, as DNA: TGTGCCTGGAGTGTATCCCCCCCAGGCGAGCAGTACTTC.